The source of this TCR beta chain is a study of blood T cell repertoires in COVID-19. About the study: Italy, Spain and the United States were the sources of the convalescent and acute COVID-19 samples. From T cells, B-cell-depleted T cells, or PBMCs came the material, which was cDNA or gDNA.

Authors' methods: It was from reference gene primer amplification that nucleated cell counts were estimated. Generated by immunoSEQ multiplex PCR, the TCRdb table keeps only in-frame clones and is missing some. D and trimming were read from the DNA, whereas the V and J calls and clone size are those reported in that table. The data show some 250,000 clones, with about 90% seen just once and less than 4% held by the top ten. This CDR3 spans 15 amino acids. Germline V lookup: CDR1 SGHTA, CDR2 FQGNSA. Trimming took 5 bases from V and 3 from J; bases not matched to a gene: 4. Adults between roughly 18 and 90 years of age took part from about two dozen US areas.

This receptor was identified in a woman between 35 and 50 years old with acute COVID-19. The specimen was PBMCs or T cells enriched from blood (not recorded which). The chain is built from TRBV7-2 and TRBJ2-6; 7 bases match TRBD1. CDR3 amino acids: CASSPTGVGANVLTF. The CDR3 coding sequence is TGTGCCAGCAGCCCAACAGGGGTTGGGGCCAACGTCCTGACTTTC.